The source of this TCR beta chain is a study of human T cells and chemical hapten exposure. Germline V gene data show CDR1 as SGHNT and CDR2 as YYREEE (reference sequence). V lost 2 bases and J 4 bases, leaving 15 bases between the germline ends. The CDR3 is 15 amino acids. Unique molecular identifiers were attached to individual cDNA molecules during library preparation. TCRdb ran MiXCR on the RACE reads and lists one entry per CDR3 protein. Of over 45,000 distinct CDR3 sequences listed, about 9.6% are singletons. This clonotype came up a few times. Time point: patch test 1, 2 weeks after DPC sensitization. This sample's treatment: therapeutic diphenylcyclopropenone sensitization with weekly scalp DPC.

The sequence derives from a middle-aged woman with alopecia areata. Some clones in this sample may be carry-over from other donors' samples. The sequencing here drew on whole blood, taken in connection with sensitization to the hapten diphenylcyclopropenone (DPC). The chain is built from TRBV5-4 and TRBJ2-5; possible D gene TRBD2, 6 bases. CDR3 sequence: CASSFGASEGETQYF. Here the CDR3 DNA reads TGTGCCAGCAGCTTCGGGGCCTCGGAGGGAGAGACCCAGTACTTC.